This T cell receptor beta chain appears in the sequencing data of a study of HIV-infected patients and healthy controls. General study findings and limits: Significantly higher mean Gini indices appeared in HIV-infected repertoires, possibly reflecting oligoclonality. CDR3 sharing between individuals was lower in HIV-infected patients than in healthy controls.

About 500 ng RNA was reverse transcribed with alpha and beta constant-region primers. Using multiplexing indices, alpha and beta chain libraries were generated apart by chain-specific third strand synthesis. Each cDNA molecule was barcoded, and a single primer pair amplified each chain. Ligation attached cDNA to a 5' RACE adapter that carried a random hexamer and SP2 site. TCRdb itself ran the 5' RACE reads through MiXCR, one entry per CDR3 protein. This listing includes 6 to 8 distinct CDR3 sequences. The CDR3 has 15 amino acids. V lost 6 bases, J lost 3 bases, and 15 bases lay in between. Germline V lookup: CDR1 MNHEY, CDR2 SMNVEV (reference sequence). A word on this clonotype: No antigen is known for it. Since it is a stray read in a library aimed at alpha chains, this beta chain has a size that is not meaningful.

Roughly three months, about 14 weeks, into antiretroviral therapy, follow-up blood was collected. The repertoire came from unfractionated whole blood and reflected all unsorted peripheral T cells. The chain recombines TRBV27 with TRBJ2-1; D unresolved. Sequences were derived from blood, sampled during antiretroviral therapy. This clonotype was sampled from an adult with HIV infection. The CDR3 spells CASRTIGPVYNEQFF. In nucleotides, the CDR3 is TGTGCCAGCAGGACCATAGGACCGGTCTACAATGAGCAGTTCTTC.